The 11 T cell receptor beta chains below all came from one sample that was sequenced in a study of control samples from healthy donors and cancer patients. Method: immunoSEQ multiplex PCR; TCRdb's copy keeps in-frame clones and lacks some. The repertoire holds around 200,000 clones, approximately 95% seen once, with roughly 1.6% in the top ten. The sequenced material came from blood. These TCRs come from a man younger than 35 in good health.

This clone was counted a single time. V usage is TRBV20-1 and J usage is TRBJ1-6, with D unclear. Looked up from germline, CDR1 is DFQATT and CDR2 is SNEGSKA (reference sequence). Trimming cost V 3 bases and J 9 bases, with 9 bases left between them. The CDR3 has 12 residues. CDR3 in amino acids: CSASKALSPLHF. The CDR3 DNA is TGCAGTGCTAGTAAGGCCCTTTCACCCCTCCACTTT.

The chain is built from TRBV5-5 and TRBJ2-7; 7 positions agree with TRBD1. Germline loops: CDR1 SGHKS, CDR2 YYEKEE (reference sequence). The CDR3 contains 15 residues. V lost 4 bases and J lost 2; bases outside the gene matches: 9. In DNA form, the CDR3 reads TGTGCCAGCAGCCTGGCCGGGACAGACCCCTACGAGCAGTACTTC. Translating gives CASSLAGTDPYEQYF.

The J gene is TRBJ2-7, the V gene TRBV3-1 (or the pseudogene TRBV3-2); 7 bases are a match to TRBD1. The CDR3 has 15 residues. The ends lost 1 base at V and 2 bases at J; junction bases unmatched: 5. Germline CDR1 is LGHDT and CDR2 is YNNKEL (reference sequence). CDR3 region: CASSQGRDSTYEQYF. In nucleotides, the CDR3 is TGTGCCAGCAGCCAAGGCCGGGACAGCACCTACGAGCAGTACTTC.

The J gene is TRBJ1-2, the V gene TRBV7-8; D is ambiguous. Germline lookup yields CDR1 SGHVS and CDR2 FQNEAQ. V shed 5 bases and J shed 6 bases, with 19 bases lying between them. The CDR3 totals 15 residues. CDR3 residues: CASSRSRLEGDGYTF. CDR3 nucleotides: TGTGCCAGCAGCAGATCCCGGTTAGAGGGAGATGGCTACACCTTC.

For this clone: The junction does not match germline at one end; this may be a read error. This sequence joins TRBV5-1 and TRBJ1-1, with D possibly TRBD1 on 6 matching bases. CDR1 is SGHRS and CDR2 is YFSETQ in the germline V gene. The CDR3 consists of 16 residues. The DNA of the CDR3 is TGCGCCAGCAGTTTGGACAGTATCGTATCGAACACTGAAGCTTTCTTT. Protein: CASSLDSIVSNTEAFF.

This chain uses TRBV29-1 with TRBJ1-3; D not certain. CDR1 SQVTM and CDR2 ANQGSEA come from the germline V gene. Between the trimmed V and J ends, which lost 4 bases and 1 base, there was a span of 17 bases. There are 16 residues in the CDR3. The CDR3 DNA is TGCAGCGTTGCCTCGAGGACCTCAACGTCTGGAAACACCATATATTTT. Translated: CSVASRTSTSGNTIYF. Full variable domain (remainder filled in from reference TRBV29-1 and TRBJ1-3): SAVISQKPSRDICQRGTSLTIQCQVDSQVTMMFWYRQQPGQSLTLIATANQGSEATYESGFVIDKFPISRPNLTFSTLTVSNMSPEDSSIYLCSVASRTSTSGNTIYFGEGSWLTVV.

The chain is built from TRBV7-2 and TRBJ2-1, with D unresolved. Trimming took off 1 base at V and 5 bases at J, with 12 bases between the two ends. The CDR3 covers 15 residues. Germline V lookup: CDR1 SGHTA, CDR2 FQGNSA. DNA of the CDR3: TGTGCCAGCAGCTTAGTAGGCCCCATTAACAATGAGCAGTTCTTC. Translation gives CASSLVGPINNEQFF.

This chain links TRBV3-1 (or the pseudogene TRBV3-2) with TRBJ1-6, with 7 bases that match TRBD1. Per germline, CDR1 LGHDT and CDR2 YNNKEL (reference sequence). The CDR3 spans 13 residues. Trimming at V came to 7 bases and at J to 7 bases, leaving 4 bases not matched to a gene. CDR3 nucleotide sequence: TGTGCCAGCAAAAGCAGGGGGAATTCACCCCTCCACTTT. It encodes CASKSRGNSPLHF.

The chain employs TRBV19 and TRBJ2-3; TRBD2 matches at 9 bases. Losses at the gene ends were 4 bases for V and 4 bases for J; bases not matched to a gene: 3. CDR3 length: 14 amino acids. CDR1 is LNHDA and CDR2 is SQIVND in the germline V gene (reference sequence). The chain's CDR3 is CASSRGGGADTQYF. CDR3 coding DNA: TGTGCCAGTAGTAGGGGCGGGGGGGCAGATACGCAGTATTTT.

The V gene is TRBV24-1, the J gene TRBJ2-2; D possibly corresponds to TRBD1 (6 bases). CDR1 and CDR2 from the germline V gene are KGHDR and SFDVKD. The CDR3 consists of 18 residues. Trimming left V 3 bases short and J 4 bases short, with 20 bases between. CDR3 loop: CATSDAGTRPWGTGELFF. In DNA form, the CDR3 reads TGTGCCACCAGTGATGCCGGGACACGTCCTTGGGGCACCGGGGAGCTGTTTTTT.

This clone showed up just once. The chain combines TRBV2 with TRBJ2-7; 8 nucleotides align to TRBD1. CDR1 is SNHLY, CDR2 FYNNEI, per germline. The CDR3 covers 14 residues. V lost 7 bases, J lost 4 bases, and 9 bases stayed unmatched. The CDR3 reads CASTKDRVGYEQYF. The CDR3 DNA sequence: TGTGCCAGCACTAAGGACAGGGTGGGGTACGAGCAGTACTTC.